This TCR beta chain emerged from a study of blood T cell repertoires in COVID-19. Cohorts were determined from participant-reported clinical history. No more than 2 weeks before study entry, exposed participants had met a case of COVID-19. Clones were sequenced by immunoSEQ multiplex PCR, and TCRdb holds only the in-frame ones, with some missing. The table shows a few hundred thousand clones, with roughly nine tenths occurring only once. CDR3 length equals 15 residues. CDR1 is DFQATT, CDR2 SNEGSKA, per germline (reference sequence). Unmatched junction bases numbered 7, after V lost 3 bases and J lost 2 bases.

Sequences were obtained from PBMCs or T cells enriched from blood (not recorded which). This clonotype was obtained from a woman between 45 and 65 years old who had been exposed to COVID-19. The rearrangement joins TRBV20-1 to TRBJ2-3; 8 bases agree with TRBD2. CDR3 amino acids: CSASERELYTDTQYF. The DNA for the CDR3 is TGCAGTGCTAGTGAGCGGGAGCTTTACACAGATACGCAGTATTTT.